A single sample gave rise to the 14 T cell receptor beta chains below, sequenced in a study of cytomegalovirus exposure and HLA in healthy donors. Clones were read by immunoSEQ multiplex PCR, and TCRdb kept only the in-frame ones, dropping some. The sample has 130,000 or so clones, just under 90% seen once. What was sequenced was PBMCs. The receptors derive from a woman in her twenties or thirties in good health and CMV-seropositive.

The chain has TRBV16 and TRBJ1-2, with 9 positions matching TRBD1. The V gene end was trimmed by 6 bases and the J gene end by 8 bases; junction bases not matched to a gene: 7. This CDR3 is built from 13 residues. Germline-derived CDR1 and CDR2 are KGHSY and FQNENV. The CDR3 is CASSPGTGIGYTF. The CDR3, as DNA: TGTGCCAGCAGTCCGGGGACAGGGATAGGCTACACCTTC.

The chain uses TRBV12-5 and TRBJ2-1; 8 bases agree with TRBD2. The CDR3 loop spans 15 amino acids. V lost 2 bases and J lost 6; bases outside the gene matches: 6. From germline, CDR1 is LGHNT and CDR2 FRNRAP. The DNA for the CDR3 is TGTGCTAGTGGTTTGTGGACTAGCCAAGGCAATGAGCAGTTCTTC. Encoded protein: CASGLWTSQGNEQFF.

V and J are TRBV18 and TRBJ2-7; TRBD1 might be the D (6 bases). The CDR3 has 14 amino acids. V was cut by 5 bases and J by 6 bases, with 17 bases left in between. Germline V gives CDR1 KGHSH, CDR2 LQKENI. The CDR3 nucleotides read TGTGCCAGCTCATCGCGCTCACAGGGCGGCGAGCAGTACTTC. Its translation: CASSSRSQGGEQYF.

The V and J genes are TRBV19 and TRBJ2-3; D not certain. The CDR3 length is 14 residues. The V end was cut by 1 base, the J end by 2 bases, with 7 bases between. Germline V CDR1 and CDR2: LNHDA, SQIVND (reference sequence). For the CDR3, the DNA is TGTGCCAGTAGTATAGTACTCTCCACAGATACGCAGTATTTT. Its translation: CASSIVLSTDTQYF.

This clone was seen a single time. The V and J genes are TRBV28 and TRBJ1-1; the D is unclear. V was trimmed by 1 base and J by 7 bases, leaving 7 bases between them. CDR1 and CDR2 (germline): MDHEN, SYDVKM. There are 12 residues in the CDR3. CDR3 DNA sequence: TGTGCCAGCAGTTTATCCGGCGGTGAAGCTTTCTTT. Residues: CASSLSGGEAFF.

The rearrangement links TRBV7-9 to TRBJ1-2; TRBD1 matches 7 bases. Germline values: CDR1 SEHNR, CDR2 FQNEAQ (reference sequence). The CDR3 covers 13 residues. Trimming took 5 bases from V and 4 from J; bases not matched to a gene: 4. CDR3 sequence: CASSPRTGYGYTF. CDR3 nucleotides: TGTGCCAGCAGCCCCAGGACAGGCTATGGCTACACCTTC.

The V call is TRBV13, the J call TRBJ2-3; 10 nucleotides agree with TRBD2. Germline trimming cut 7 bases from V and 0 bases from J; bases unmatched to any gene: 4. Looked up from germline, CDR1 is PRHDT and CDR2 is FYEKMQ (reference sequence). The CDR3 contains 15 residues. The CDR3 DNA reads as TGTGCCAGCACTAGCGGGGGTTATAGCACAGATACGCAGTATTTT. This gives the protein CASTSGGYSTDTQYF.

The chain combines TRBV28 with TRBJ2-7; 9 nucleotides agree with TRBD2. Germline V gene sequence: CDR1 MDHEN, CDR2 SYDVKM. CDR3 length equals 15 residues. V trimming: 5 bases; J trimming: 4 bases; junction bases outside the gene matches: 9. CDR3 residues: CASSRLAGASYEQYF. CDR3 coding DNA: TGTGCCAGCAGTCGGTTAGCGGGAGCTTCGTACGAGCAGTACTTC.

CDR3 region: CASSHRDREELGYTF. The CDR3 coding sequence is TGTGCCAGCAGCCACCGGGACAGGGAGGAATTGGGCTACACCTTC. The V gene is TRBV28, the J gene TRBJ1-2, with 9 positions matching TRBD1. The germline V gene encodes CDR1 MDHEN and CDR2 SYDVKM. V shed 6 bases and J 8 bases; nucleotides not matched to a gene: 13. The CDR3 sequence is 15 residues long.

The chain links TRBV5-1 to TRBJ2-1, with 10 nucleotides matching TRBD1. Germline V lookup: CDR1 SGHRS, CDR2 YFSETQ. CDR3 length equals 18 residues. The junction had 13 bases not matched to a gene; V was cut back by 2 bases and J by 5 bases. The CDR3 nucleotides read TGCGCCAGCAGCTTTGGGACAGGGGACCGGTCGTTCCACAATGAGCAGTTCTTC. This encodes CASSFGTGDRSFHNEQFF.

This chain connects TRBV4-1 to TRBJ2-2, with 7 bases lining up with TRBD2. V trimming: 4 bases; J trimming: 0 bases; junction bases outside the gene matches: 5. The CDR3 totals 16 residues. Germline V gene sequence: CDR1 MGHRA, CDR2 YSYEKL. The CDR3 DNA sequence: TGCGCCAGCAGCCGGAGACGGGAGGCGAACACCGGGGAGCTGTTTTTT. The encoded protein is CASSRRREANTGELFF.

J is TRBJ1-4 and V is TRBV7-6; D gene ambiguous. Germline V gene sequence: CDR1 SGHVS, CDR2 FNYEAQ. V was shortened by 5 bases and J by 7 bases, with 11 bases between the two germline ends. The CDR3 loop spans 13 amino acids. The CDR3 DNA is TGTGCCAGCAGCCAGCGGGGTGGTGAAAAACTGTTTTTT. Translating it yields CASSQRGGEKLFF.

This chain connects TRBV18 to TRBJ2-1; 9 nucleotides line up with TRBD2. The V gene end was trimmed by 3 bases and the J gene end by 5 bases; junction bases not matched to a gene: 11. This CDR3 is built from 17 residues. Looked up from germline, CDR1 is KGHSH and CDR2 is LQKENI. In nucleotides, the CDR3 is TGTGCCAGCTCACCCCTTGGGGCTAGCGGGATCAACAATGAGCAGTTCTTC. Protein product: CASSPLGASGINNEQFF.

This chain links TRBV2 with TRBJ1-4; D call uncertain. Trimming removed 6 bases at V and 4 bases at J, with 12 bases between. CDR3 length: 14 residues. Germline lookup yields CDR1 SNHLY and CDR2 FYNNEI. For the CDR3, the DNA is TGTGCCAGCAGGGCCGGACTGTTTAATGAAAAACTGTTTTTT. Translation: CASRAGLFNEKLFF.